This TCR beta chain originates from a study of OX40 agonist ivuxolimab in advanced cancers. Study details: Patients in the trial were receiving intravenous ivuxolimab every 2 weeks, at doses of 0.01 to 10 mg/kg. Three patients, one with hepatocellular carcinoma and two with cutaneous melanoma, achieved partial responses. Regarding the study as a whole: CD4+ T cells averaged fewer expanded clones than CD8+ T cells.

The CDR3 is 15 amino acids. CDR1 SGHVS and CDR2 FQNEAQ come from the germline V gene. With 3 bases removed from V and 6 bases from J, the gap between germline ends came to 16 bases. Points on this clone: Its antigen is not identified.

TCRdb's copy holds only in-frame clones and misses some; the assay was immunoSEQ multiplex PCR. The sample includes about 26,000 clones, approximately 85% of them seen just once. The timepoints at which blood was sampled were baseline, cycle 4 day 1, and cycle 7 day 1. The sequencing used CD4+ or CD8+ T cells sorted from blood, collected in a trial of the OX40 agonist ivuxolimab. V usage is TRBV7-8 and J usage is TRBJ2-3; no clear D. This clonotype originated in an adult with an advanced solid tumor such as melanoma, head and neck, liver or kidney cancer. The CDR3 DNA reads TGTGCCAGCAGCTTGGGGATATTGAGGTCGGATACGCAGTATTTT. Amino acid sequence: CASSLGILRSDTQYF.